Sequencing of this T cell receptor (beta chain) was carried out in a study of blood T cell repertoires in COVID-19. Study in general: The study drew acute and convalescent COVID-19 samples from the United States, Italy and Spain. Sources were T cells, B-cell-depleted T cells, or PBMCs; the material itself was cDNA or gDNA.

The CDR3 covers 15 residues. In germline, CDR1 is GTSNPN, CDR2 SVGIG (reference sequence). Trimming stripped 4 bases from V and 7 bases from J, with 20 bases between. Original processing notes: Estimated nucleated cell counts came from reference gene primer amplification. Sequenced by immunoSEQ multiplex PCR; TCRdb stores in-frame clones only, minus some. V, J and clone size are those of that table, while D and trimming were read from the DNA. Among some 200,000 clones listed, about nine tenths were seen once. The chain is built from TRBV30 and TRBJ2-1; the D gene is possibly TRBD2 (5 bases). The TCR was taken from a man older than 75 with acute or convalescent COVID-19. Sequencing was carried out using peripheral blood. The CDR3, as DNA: TGTGCCTGGACCATCGGGCTGGGGAGCATTAATGAGCAGTTCTTC. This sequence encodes CAWTIGLGSINEQFF.